The T cell receptor (beta chain) under discussion was sequenced for a study of T cells after yellow fever vaccination. Whole-study results and caveats: Post-booster reappearance was seen for most primary-vaccination clones (about 96% CD4, about 90% CD8). Although most clonotypes did not, a small share appeared in both CD4 and CD8 compartments.

The CDR3 has 14 amino acids. The V end lost 4 bases, the J end lost 3 bases, and 13 bases lay between the germline ends. Germline-derived CDR1 and CDR2 are MNHEY and SVGAGI. As for this clonotype: Its antigen is unidentified. Possible read error: a much larger clone is one base away.

5'RACE template switching added a universal primer site and UMIs to TCR cDNA. Via MiXCR, TCRdb re-called the 5' RACE reads, giving one row per CDR3 protein. The sample shows 450,000 to 650,000 distinct CDR3 sequences, around an eighth of them seen only once. The V gene is TRBV6-5, the J gene TRBJ2-7; TRBD1 might be the D (6 bases). Specimen: PBMCs, collected on the day of the yellow fever booster vaccination. The clonotype originates from a man in his thirties or forties who received the YFV17D yellow fever vaccine. Written as DNA, the CDR3 is TGTGCCAGCAGTTCCGGGACAATCTACTACGAGCAGTACTTC. It encodes CASSSGTIYYEQYF.